The 10 T cell receptor beta chains below were found in one sample sequenced in a study of control samples from healthy donors and cancer patients. Measured with immunoSEQ multiplex PCR; TCRdb has only the in-frame clones, and not every one. The sample table includes fewer than 200,000 clones. Sequenced sample: blood. The receptors originated from a woman aged 30 to 39 in good health.

The rearrangement uses TRBV27 and TRBJ1-3; 8 nucleotides match TRBD1. V dropped 3 bases and J dropped 2; count of bases not matched to a gene: 6. CDR1 and CDR2 from the germline V gene are MNHEY and SMNVEV (reference sequence). CDR3 length equals 16 residues. CDR3 nucleotides: TGTGCCAGCAGTTTGATAGGACAGGGACCTGGAAACACCATATATTTT. Translation: CASSLIGQGPGNTIYF.

This chain connects TRBV12-3 or TRBV12-4 to TRBJ1-5; TRBD1 might be the D (5 bases). The CDR3 runs to 13 residues. Trimming shortened V by 6 bases and J by 4 bases, and 10 bases separated the two germline ends. CDR3 residues: CASSSGWNQPQHF. The CDR3 coding sequence is TGTGCCAGCAGCTCAGGGTGGAATCAGCCCCAGCATTTT.

The V and J genes are TRBV5-5 and TRBJ1-5, with TRBD1 identical over 9 bases. The germline CDR1 and CDR2 sequences are SGHKS and YYEKEE (reference sequence). This CDR3 is 19 amino acids long. The V gene end was trimmed by 2 bases and the J gene end by 0 bases; junction bases not matched to a gene: 12. CDR3 in DNA: TGTGCCAGCAGCTTAGAGGGGGACAGGGTAGAACATAGCAATCAGCCCCAGCATTTT. As protein: CASSLEGDRVEHSNQPQHF.

This chain connects TRBV5-1 to TRBJ2-2, with TRBD1 matching 8 bases. The CDR3 totals 15 residues. With V trimmed by 3 bases and J by 5 bases, 6 bases remained unmatched. Germline assignment: CDR1 SGHRS and CDR2 YFSETQ. This CDR3 is CASSSRTGKTGELFF. CDR3 bases: TGCGCCAGCAGCTCAAGGACAGGGAAAACCGGGGAGCTGTTTTTT.

V and J are TRBV28 and TRBJ1-5, with D maybe TRBD1 (6 bases). The CDR3 length is 15 residues. Germline-derived CDR1 and CDR2 are MDHEN and SYDVKM. Trimming pared 3 bases from V and 2 bases from J, leaving 11 bases between. CDR3 DNA: TGTGCCAGCAGTTTCCGCAGGGGCGGCAATCAGCCCCAGCATTTT. Protein sequence: CASSFRRGGNQPQHF.

The V gene is TRBV27, the J gene TRBJ2-7; D remains ambiguous. V lost 4 bases and J 1 base, leaving 8 bases between the germline ends. The length of the CDR3 is 13 residues. Per germline, CDR1 MNHEY and CDR2 SMNVEV (reference sequence). The CDR3 sequence: CASSWAASYEQYF. The CDR3, as DNA: TGTGCCAGCAGTTGGGCGGCATCCTACGAGCAGTACTTC.

V gene TRBV30 combines with J gene TRBJ1-2; a weak D match, TRBD1 (5 bases). Germline-derived CDR1 and CDR2 are GTSNPN and SVGIG (reference sequence). CDR3 length: 12 residues. Trimming took off 0 bases at V and 13 bases at J, with 15 bases between the two ends. The CDR3 loop reads CAWSVTQGSFTF. DNA for the CDR3: TGTGCCTGGAGTGTAACGCAGGGTTCTTTCACCTTC.

The chain has TRBV27 and TRBJ2-7, with D perhaps TRBD1 or TRBD2 (5 bases each). CDR1 is MNHEY and CDR2 is SMNVEV in the germline V gene (reference sequence). The CDR3 is made up of 16 amino acids. Trimming took 5 bases from V and 2 from J, leaving 19 bases between them. This CDR3 reads CASSNLPGTLTYEQYF. The CDR3 DNA is TGTGCCAGCAGTAATTTACCCGGGACGTTGACCTACGAGCAGTACTTC.

This sequence joins TRBV28 and TRBJ2-4; weak D call: TRBD1 (5 bases). The CDR3 spans 19 residues. The V and J ends lost 6 bases and 3 bases respectively, with 27 bases between them. Germline assignment: CDR1 MDHEN and CDR2 SYDVKM. The CDR3 sequence: CASREKQVRVGLVKNIQYF. CDR3 DNA sequence: TGTGCCAGCAGGGAAAAACAGGTCAGGGTAGGATTGGTCAAAAACATTCAGTACTTC.

The rearrangement links TRBV7-9 to TRBJ1-1, with TRBD1 matching 7 bases. From germline, CDR1 is SEHNR and CDR2 FQNEAQ (reference sequence). V dropped 2 bases and J dropped 6; count of bases not matched to a gene: 9. This CDR3 is 15 amino acids long. As DNA, the CDR3 is TGTGCCAGCAGCTTAAGGGGGCTCGGAGGCGCTGAAGCTTTCTTT. This sequence encodes CASSLRGLGGAEAFF.